This TCR beta chain comes out of a study of blood T cell repertoires in COVID-19. Background on the study: COVID-19 samples, acute and convalescent, were from the United States, Italy and Spain. Nucleic acid was either cDNA or gDNA, and it came from T cells, B-cell-depleted T cells, or PBMCs.

The CDR3 spans 12 residues. V was pared by 5 bases and J by 10 bases, with 2 bases of the junction left unmatched. Germline V CDR1 and CDR2: ENHRY, SYGVKD. In the source study's methods: Amplification of reference gene primers was used by the study to estimate nucleated cell counts. Using immunoSEQ multiplex PCR, the repertoire was profiled, and TCRdb retains in-frame clones only, with some absent. The V and J calls and the clone size are those of that table, but D and trimming were determined from the DNA. The sample consists of approximately 28,000 clones, over 75% of them appearing once. Judged by abundance, this clone is medium-sized (0.01 to 0.1%).

The sequenced material came from peripheral blood. The chain has TRBV10-3 and TRBJ1-4, with 9 nucleotides matching TRBD1. This clonotype originated in a woman between 70 and 85 years old with active or convalescent COVID-19. CDR3 residues: CAISPDRGKLFF. The CDR3 DNA is TGTGCCATCAGTCCGGACAGGGGAAAACTGTTTTTT.